A single sample is the source of the 23 T cell receptor beta chains below, sequenced in a study of CD8+ T cells in alopecia areata. Sequencing templates came from extracted RNA that was reverse transcribed into cDNA. Method: immunoSEQ multiplex PCR; TCRdb's copy keeps in-frame clones and lacks some. The data contain 150,000 or so clones, around 50% of them singletons. The sample consisted of CD4+ T cells sorted from blood. These TCRs come from a human donor with alopecia areata.

This clone has only a few counts. V and J are TRBV28 and TRBJ2-3; no clear D gene. V was pared by 4 bases and J by 4 bases, with 3 bases between. The CDR3 runs 11 residues. CDR1 is MDHEN and CDR2 is SYDVKM in the germline V gene. CDR3 sequence: CASSSPDTQYF. The DNA of the CDR3 is TGTGCCAGCAGTTCCCCAGATACGCAGTATTTT.

V gene TRBV27 combines with J gene TRBJ2-3; D is possibly TRBD1 (5 bases). Germline V gene sequence: CDR1 MNHEY, CDR2 SMNVEV (reference sequence). Trimming pared 2 bases from V and 6 bases from J, leaving 12 bases between. CDR3 length: 14 residues. CDR3 in amino acids: CASSLVGPRDTQYF. The CDR3 coding sequence is TGTGCCAGCAGTTTAGTGGGGCCGAGGGATACGCAGTATTTT.

The rearrangement joins TRBV30 to TRBJ1-2; D is possibly TRBD1 (5 bases). Germline V CDR1 and CDR2: GTSNPN, SVGIG (reference sequence). The V end lost 5 bases, the J end lost 8 bases, and 18 bases lay between the germline ends. CDR3 length: 13 residues. CDR3 in DNA: TGTGCCTGGCGCGCAACAGGATTGAGGGGCTACACCTTC. As protein: CAWRATGLRGYTF.

This clone came up a few times. The V gene is TRBV5-1, the J gene TRBJ2-1; 11 bases line up with TRBD2. The CDR3 has 16 residues. J lost 8 bases, V lost 0 bases, and 7 bases had no gene match. The V gene's germline CDR1 is SGHRS and CDR2 YFSETQ. CDR3 loop: CASSLGSGRADDEQFF. The CDR3 coding sequence is TGCGCCAGCAGCTTGGGTAGCGGGAGGGCCGACGATGAGCAGTTCTTC.

This clone was observed a few times. The rearrangement uses TRBV11-1 and TRBJ2-6; tentatively, D is TRBD2 (5 bases). This CDR3 is built from 17 residues. CDR1 is SGHAT and CDR2 is FQDESV in the germline V gene (reference sequence). Trimming stripped 6 bases from V and 0 bases from J, with 15 bases between. CDR3 region: CASRTRTDTSGANVLTF. The CDR3 DNA follows: TGTGCCAGCAGAACTAGGACCGACACCTCTGGGGCCAACGTCCTGACTTTC.

The genes are TRBV29-1 and TRBJ2-1; no reliable D call. V was pared by 1 base and J by 5 bases, with 9 bases between. Germline CDR1 and CDR2: SQVTM and ANQGSEA. The CDR3 spans 13 residues. The CDR3: CSVEGFQDNEQFF. The CDR3 DNA follows: TGCAGCGTTGAAGGCTTCCAGGACAATGAGCAGTTCTTC.

The genes are TRBV11-2 and TRBJ2-5; D is ambiguous. Germline CDR1 is SGHAT and CDR2 is FQNNGV. This CDR3 has 12 residues. Trimming took 3 bases from V and 1 from J, leaving 3 bases between them. CDR3 coding DNA: TGTGCCAGCAGCTTCATCCAAGAGACCCAGTACTTC. It translates to CASSFIQETQYF.

This clone was seen a few times. The rearrangement joins TRBV29-1 to TRBJ1-1, with D perhaps matching TRBD1 (5 bases). The CDR3 sequence is 13 residues long. The ends were cut back, 5 bases at V and 1 base at J, with 11 bases in the middle. Per germline, CDR1 SQVTM and CDR2 ANQGSEA. DNA for the CDR3: TGCAGCGTTACGGGACGGACGAACACTGAAGCTTTCTTT. Amino acid sequence: CSVTGRTNTEAFF.

The chain uses TRBV28 and TRBJ2-5; tentatively, D is TRBD1 (6 bases). Trimming removed 6 bases at V and 1 base at J, with 15 bases between. Germline V gives CDR1 MDHEN, CDR2 SYDVKM. This CDR3 comprises 15 residues. Here the CDR3 DNA reads TGTGCCAGCAGGCGACCGGACAGAATCCAAGAGACCCAGTACTTC. Its translation: CASRRPDRIQETQYF.

The chain uses TRBV27 and TRBJ2-3; 7 bases align to TRBD1. The germline gives CDR1 MNHEY, CDR2 SMNVEV (reference sequence). The V segment lost 0 bases and the J segment 1 base; nucleotides outside the gene matches: 7. The CDR3 is made up of 17 amino acids. CDR3 sequence: CASSLSPWQGGTDTQYF. As DNA, the CDR3 is TGTGCCAGCAGTTTATCCCCCTGGCAGGGGGGCACAGATACGCAGTATTTT.

The chain employs TRBV27 and TRBJ1-5; 9 positions match TRBD1. The CDR3 has 14 amino acids. V was pared by 6 bases and J by 7 bases, with 7 bases of the junction left unmatched. Per the germline V gene, CDR1 is MNHEY and CDR2 is SMNVEV (reference sequence). The CDR3 protein is CASRSGQGFQPQHF. The CDR3 DNA reads TGTGCCAGCAGGTCGGGACAGGGTTTCCAGCCCCAGCATTTT.

V gene TRBV10-3 combines with J gene TRBJ1-2, with 9 positions matching TRBD1. The ends lost 8 bases at V and 7 bases at J; junction bases unmatched: 14. The V gene's germline CDR1 is ENHRY and CDR2 SYGVKD. This CDR3 is built from 15 residues. As DNA, the CDR3 is TGTGCCATCCTGAGACAGGGGGAGGATCATCGTGGCTACACCTTC. Translated: CAILRQGEDHRGYTF.

This clone was seen once. The chain combines TRBV28 with TRBJ2-5, with 8 bases fitting TRBD1. CDR1 and CDR2 from the germline V gene are MDHEN and SYDVKM. CDR3 length equals 11 residues. The junction had 2 bases not matched to a gene; V was cut back by 9 bases and J by 5 bases. CDR3 amino acids: CASGQGETQYF. The DNA for the CDR3 is TGTGCCAGTGGACAGGGTGAGACCCAGTACTTC.

This clone was picked up a small number of times. This chain connects TRBV29-1 to TRBJ1-2, with D unclear. The CDR3 has 12 amino acids. The V end lost 4 bases, the J end lost 7 bases, and 13 bases lay between the germline ends. The germline V gene encodes CDR1 SQVTM and CDR2 ANQGSEA. The CDR3 DNA reads as TGCAGCGTTGGTCAGCCAGGTGGTGGCTACACCTTC. Protein: CSVGQPGGGYTF. Full variable domain (remainder filled in from reference TRBV29-1 and TRBJ1-2): SAVISQKPSRDICQRGTSLTIQCQVDSQVTMMFWYRQQPGQSLTLIATANQGSEATYESGFVIDKFPISRPNLTFSTLTVSNMSPEDSSIYLCSVGQPGGGYTFGSGTRLTVV.

V and J are TRBV5-4 and TRBJ2-1, with D possibly matching TRBD2 (5 bases). CDR3 size: 15 residues. Germline lookup yields CDR1 SGHNT and CDR2 YYREEE (reference sequence). V was clipped by 0 bases and J by 10 bases, with 17 bases between them. The CDR3: CASSLDSRTGREQFF. For the CDR3, the DNA is TGTGCCAGCAGCTTGGACTCGAGGACTGGTCGGGAGCAGTTCTTC.

This rearrangement joins TRBV4-2 to TRBJ1-5; D possibly corresponds to TRBD1 (6 bases). The CDR3 covers 17 residues. The germline gives CDR1 LGHNA, CDR2 YNFKEQ. V was pared by 0 bases and J by 4 bases, with 16 bases between. The CDR3 DNA reads TGTGCCAGCAGCCAAGAAGGGGGAGGGCAGAGTAATCAGCCCCAGCATTTT. As protein: CASSQEGGGQSNQPQHF.

This clone was picked up a small number of times. This sequence joins TRBV6-6 and TRBJ2-7; 13 bases agree with TRBD2. CDR3 size: 16 residues. J was trimmed by 3 bases and V by 6 bases; bases with no gene match: 8. The germline V gene has CDR1 MNHNY and CDR2 SVGAGI (reference sequence). CDR3 in amino acids: CASRRAWTSGSYEQYF. In nucleotides, the CDR3 is TGTGCCAGCAGGAGGGCTTGGACTAGCGGGAGCTACGAGCAGTACTTC.

The J gene is TRBJ2-1, the V gene TRBV6-6, with 12 bases matching TRBD2. The CDR3 has 15 residues. CDR1 is MNHNY and CDR2 is SVGAGI in the germline V gene (reference sequence). V shed 4 bases, J shed 5 bases, and the junction held 3 bases outside the gene matches. CDR3 region: CASSSSGRAHNEQFF. The CDR3 DNA reads as TGTGCCAGCAGTTCTAGCGGGAGGGCCCACAATGAGCAGTTCTTC.

This clone was found a few times. V and J are TRBV5-1 and TRBJ1-5; 7 nucleotides match TRBD1. Trimming took 4 bases from V and 6 from J; bases not matched to a gene: 7. In germline, CDR1 is SGHRS, CDR2 YFSETQ. This CDR3 region has 14 residues. CDR3 sequence reads: CASSIETGRQPQHF. The CDR3 DNA reads TGCGCCAGCAGCATAGAGACAGGGCGTCAGCCCCAGCATTTT.

The chain uses TRBV29-1 and TRBJ2-5; TRBD1 aligns across 7 bases. The J call may be in error: the DNA end matches TRBJ2-7 better. CDR1 SQVTM and CDR2 ANQGSEA come from the germline V gene. This CDR3 region has 13 residues. CDR3 sequence: CSVEAGGSYEQYF. The CDR3 bases are TGCAGCGTTGAGGCAGGGGGCTCCTACGAGCAGTACTTC.

The rearrangement uses TRBV20-1 and TRBJ2-7, with unresolved D. CDR1 and CDR2 from the germline V gene are DFQATT and SNEGSKA (reference sequence). The V gene lost 6 bases and the J gene lost 0 bases, with 6 bases spanning the gap. This CDR3 has 11 residues. The CDR3 sequence: CSARNSYEQYF. The CDR3 DNA follows: TGCAGTGCAAGGAACTCCTACGAGCAGTACTTC.

V usage is TRBV5-1 and J usage is TRBJ1-1; TRBD1 agrees at 7 bases. Per germline, CDR1 SGHRS and CDR2 YFSETQ. The CDR3 runs to 15 residues. Germline trimming cut 4 bases from V and 2 bases from J; bases unmatched to any gene: 8. As DNA, the CDR3 is TGCGCCAGCAGCGCCCGACAGGGCGTTAACACTGAAGCTTTCTTT. This codes for CASSARQGVNTEAFF.

The CDR3 reads CASSLARVTDTQYF. The CDR3 DNA sequence: TGCGCCAGCAGCTTGGCCAGGGTCACAGATACGCAGTATTTT. The V gene is TRBV5-1, the J gene TRBJ2-3; D possibly corresponds to TRBD1 (5 bases). The V gene's germline CDR1 is SGHRS and CDR2 YFSETQ. Trimming removed 0 bases at V and 2 bases at J, with 7 bases between. This CDR3 region has 14 residues. Together with reference TRBV5-1 and TRBJ2-3, the CDR3 gives the full variable domain: KAGVTQTPRYLIKTRGQQVTLSCSPISGHRSVSWYQQTPGQGLQFLFEYFSETQRNKGNFPGRFSGRQFSNSRSEMNVSTLELGDSALYLCASSLARVTDTQYFGPGTRLTVL.